This note documents a single TCR beta chain sequence. The sort gate was single viable CD3+CD4+CD8-CD45RO+ cells for memory CD4+ T cells. CDR1 and CDR2 (germline): SGHTA, FQGNSA. This CDR3 has 13 residues. Trimming stripped 2 bases from V and 6 bases from J, with 8 bases between. The data originate from a study of memory CD4+ T cells and cytomegalovirus serostatus. Data came from immunoSEQ multiplex PCR; TCRdb stores just in-frame clones and leaves some out. This sample yields 27,000 or so clones, of which roughly three quarters are seen a single time; 0.85% to 1.2% belongs to the top ten. The chain combines TRBV7-2 with TRBJ1-5; no firm D call. The sequence derives from an adult in good health and CMV-seronegative. Sequenced input: memory CD4+ T cells from blood. CDR3 in amino acids: CASSLSLRQPQHF. DNA for the CDR3: TGTGCCAGCAGCTTAAGTCTTCGTCAGCCCCAGCATTTT.